The entry that follows covers one TCR beta chain sequence. Its antigen is not known. Germline CDR1 KGHSH, CDR2 LQKENI. The CDR3 totals 18 residues. Losses at the gene ends were 0 bases for V and 2 bases for J; bases not matched to a gene: 10. The data belong to a study of blood T cells in healthy people across ages. Findings of the study overall: PBMCs were not sorted, which prevented a conclusive comparison of naive versus antigen-experienced cells. As age increased, TCR beta diversity per million T cells fell in a roughly linear fashion.

It was with a sample-barcoded 5' primer and a J-beta primer mix that a second PCR of about 6 to 12 cycles was run. Each sample provided no less than 2.5 million CDR3-containing paired-end reads. TCRdb used MiXCR to reprocess the 5' RACE reads, holding one entry per CDR3 protein. The table lists about 1 million distinct CDR3 sequences, 40% to 45% of them singletons, with approximately 19% in the top ten. Sequenced input: blood. This TCR came from a woman aged 60 to 75 in good health. The J gene is TRBJ2-7, the V gene TRBV18, with 10 bases matching TRBD2. CDR3 nucleotide sequence: TGTGCCAGCTCACCACCTTTCGGGATTCTAGCGGGAGCCTACGAGCAGTACTTC. As protein: CASSPPFGILAGAYEQYF.